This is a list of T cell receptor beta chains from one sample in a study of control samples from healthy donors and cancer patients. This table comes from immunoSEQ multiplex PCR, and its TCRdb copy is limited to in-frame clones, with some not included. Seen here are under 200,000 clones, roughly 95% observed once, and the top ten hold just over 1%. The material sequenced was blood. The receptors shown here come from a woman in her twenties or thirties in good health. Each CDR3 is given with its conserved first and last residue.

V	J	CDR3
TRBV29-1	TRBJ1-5	CSVAGTDYQSQHF
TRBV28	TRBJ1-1	CASTNWGNTEAFF
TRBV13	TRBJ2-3	CASSLVVLAGGRTDTQYF
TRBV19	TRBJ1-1	CASSMGWDTEAFF
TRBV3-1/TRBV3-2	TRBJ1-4	CASSLGRAEKLFF
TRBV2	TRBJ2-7	CASSGTSGNYEQYF
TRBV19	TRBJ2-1	CASSTRQGKQFF
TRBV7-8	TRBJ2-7	CASSLAGDTGSYEQYF
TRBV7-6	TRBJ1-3	CASSSWTGSSGNTIYF
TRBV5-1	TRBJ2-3	CASNRGVGVRGPNTQYF
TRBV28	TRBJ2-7	CASSWGGSLYEQYF
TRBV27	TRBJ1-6	CASRVRPENSPLHF
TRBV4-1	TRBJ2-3	CASSHSGASGSGTDTQYF
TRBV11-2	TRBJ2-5	CASSLVGQGVRETQYF
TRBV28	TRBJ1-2	CASSFGSNYTF
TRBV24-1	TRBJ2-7	CATSDPRRPYEQYF
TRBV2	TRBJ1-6	CASSERGGQGRPSPLHF
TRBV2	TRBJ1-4	CASRPLGQGNEKLFF
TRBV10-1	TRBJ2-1	CASSDQGLAGGPYNEQFF
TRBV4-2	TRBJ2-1	CASSQDVRLAGGSSYNEQFF
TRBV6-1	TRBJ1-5	CASSERGESQPQHF
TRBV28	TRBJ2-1	CASSKWDRGRAGNHNEQFF
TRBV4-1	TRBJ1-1	CASSPIGANTEAFF
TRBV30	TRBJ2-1	CAWSPRRNEQFF
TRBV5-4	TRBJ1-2	CASSPPTGFYGYTF
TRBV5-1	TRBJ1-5	CASSLSGGNQPQHF
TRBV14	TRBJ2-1	CASSQGLAVNNEQFF
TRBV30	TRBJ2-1	CAWSGTSDEFYNEQFF
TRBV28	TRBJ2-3	CASSLSGYTDTQYF
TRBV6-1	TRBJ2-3	CASSEIYTQYF
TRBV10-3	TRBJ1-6	CAISDSPDSSPLHF
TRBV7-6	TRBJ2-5	CASSPNSGEVGETQYF
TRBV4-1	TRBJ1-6	CASSQGAGWNSPLHF
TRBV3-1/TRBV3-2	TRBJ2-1	CASSPRDNEQFF
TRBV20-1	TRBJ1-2	CSARGNQGYTF
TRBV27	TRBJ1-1	CASSDRGTATEAFF
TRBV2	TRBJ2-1	CASSLDRTWDNEQFF
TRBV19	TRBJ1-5	CASSPPGLWEPQHF
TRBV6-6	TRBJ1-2	CASSPPGQGHRGYTF
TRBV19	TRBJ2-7	CASSTPGRLYEQYF
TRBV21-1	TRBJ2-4	CASSNLRPRGQYF
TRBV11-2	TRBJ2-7	CASSPGQGRFYEQYF
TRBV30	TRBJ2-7	CAWIFTSGGSYEQYF
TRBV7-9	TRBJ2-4	CASSLVKRQGDLAKNIQYF
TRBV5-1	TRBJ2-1	CASSLAVGQFNEQFF
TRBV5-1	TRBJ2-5	CASSLQHQETQYF
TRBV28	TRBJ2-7	CASSLVGTYEQYF
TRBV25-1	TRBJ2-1	CASSELGILYNEQFF
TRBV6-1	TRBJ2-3	CASSERELAAPDTQYF
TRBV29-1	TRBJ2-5	CSVTQAQETQYF
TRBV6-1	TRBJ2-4	CASSEAAGWNSSPKNIQYF